This TCR beta chain was sequenced during a study of CD8 T cells in ankylosing spondylitis (dated by TCRdb to 2016 to 2017). With regard to the full study: The study profiled T cell receptor beta repertoires in healthy donors and ankylosing spondylitis patients to find disease-linked TCR variants. The whole study cohort included over a hundred healthy donors and 25 ankylosing spondylitis patients. Peripheral blood was sampled, and synovial fluid was additionally collected from ankylosing spondylitis patients.

On the study overall, not on this receptor specifically: Blood from ankylosing spondylitis patients appeared to be characterized by a TCR beta motif made up of several highly homologous amino acid variants. The disease-linked clones were reported as significantly enriched in matched synovial fluid samples from ankylosing spondylitis patients. A CD8+ phenotype was shown by the disease-linked clones, which were found at relatively low frequencies in peripheral blood. Some of the motif variants had been reported before in the synovial fluid and blood of reactive arthritis patients, a finding that suggests common disease-initiation mechanisms.

Data came from an Illumina HiSeq 2500. Quantitative 5'-RACE with molecular barcodes was the method used to prepare the TCR beta libraries. On the study's bioinformatics: A new computational method based on a probabilistic model of VDJ rearrangement was used to identify disease-linked TCR variants. TCRdb ran its own pipeline on the public reads, namely fastp trimming at Q25 and MiXCR clone calling, and kept in-frame beta chains. Every distinct CDR3 protein forms one entry, paired with its most common genes and DNA. None of the V and J calls come from the authors' own analysis; TCRdb made them. For this sample there are 300,000 to 400,000 distinct CDR3 sequences; roughly 22% appear just once. Less than 15% of the sample is taken by the ten largest. This clonotype was counted at least ten times. This receptor's antigen is unknown. The input lacks base qualities; no much larger clone sits a single base away.

The CDR3, cysteine through phenylalanine, is 12 amino acids long. CDR3 DNA is the only sequence kept; it has 36 bases, read in frame from the first base. The junction shows trimming of 0 bases on V and 3 bases on J, plus 3 bases between the germline ends. The germline V gene supplies CDR1 MNHEY and CDR2 SVGEGT. This TCR derives from a male donor with ankylosing spondylitis or in good health (not recorded which). The sequence is built from TRBV6-2 or TRBV6-3 and TRBJ2-7; the D gene is not confidently resolved. Sample: blood, either unsorted or a sorted T cell fraction (not recorded which). The bases are TGTGCCAGCAGTTACTCAAACTACGAGCAGTACTTC. Translated, this gives CASSYSNYEQYF.